A selection of T cell receptor beta chains follows, all from one sample in a study of blood T cell repertoires in COVID-19. Only in-frame clones appear in the TCRdb table, and some are missing; sequencing was by immunoSEQ multiplex PCR. The data show about 240,000 clones, around nine tenths seen once. The sequenced sample was peripheral blood. These receptors all stem from a woman between 65 and 79 years old with active or convalescent COVID-19. The CDR3 runs from the conserved cysteine through the conserved F or W. Each record gives: J gene, V gene, D gene, CDR3 length, clone size, CDR3 DNA, CDR3 protein. A D gene is named only where the DNA matches it firmly. Not all rows give a size; the values are once, few, many and, for expanded clones, a class.

TRBJ1-2	TRBV7-2	NA	14	NA	TGTGCCAGCAGCTCGATACAGGGCCTCTATGGCTACACCTTC	CASSSIQGLYGYTF
TRBJ1-1	TRBV5-1	NA	15	NA	TGCGCCAGCAGCCCGGCGGGGGGATCGGGCACTGAAGCTTTCTTT	CASSPAGGSGTEAFF
TRBJ2-6	TRBV20-1	TRBD1	18	few	TGCAGTGCTAGTAAAACGGGGACAGCCCTCTCTGGGGCCAACGTCCTGACTTTC	CSASKTGTALSGANVLTF
TRBJ1-6	TRBV9	NA	15	NA	TGTGCCAGCAGCCCTACTTCGCAGGGAAACTCACCCCTCCACTTT	CASSPTSQGNSPLHF
TRBJ2-7	TRBV2	TRBD1	15	NA	TGTGCCAGCAGTCTAAATCCGGGACAGGGGGACGAGCAGTACTTC	CASSLNPGQGDEQYF
TRBJ1-1	TRBV3-1/TRBV3-2	NA	16	NA	TGTGCCAGCAGCCAAGGTATAACAGGGAAGGACACTGAAGCTTTCTTT	CASSQGITGKDTEAFF
TRBJ1-2	TRBV20-1	NA	13	few	TGCAGTGCTAGTAACGGGGGAAACTATGGCTACACCTTC	CSASNGGNYGYTF
TRBJ2-3	TRBV10-1	TRBD2	16	NA	TGCGCCAGCAGTGAGTCTGGGACGGGGGGGCCGGATACGCAGTATTTT	CASSESGTGGPDTQYF
TRBJ2-7	TRBV6-6	NA	13	NA	TGTGCCAGCAGTTCGGGCCCGACAGGCGAGCAGTACTTC	CASSSGPTGEQYF
TRBJ2-5	TRBV5-4	NA	13	once	TGTGCCAGCAGCCCTCCGGGGGAGGAGACCCAGTACTTC	CASSPPGEETQYF
TRBJ1-5	TRBV12-5	NA	16	once	TGTGCTAGTGGTTTGGGCCTAACAGGGAGGGCGCAGCCCCAGCATTTT	CASGLGLTGRAQPQHF
TRBJ2-5	TRBV11-2	TRBD1	16	NA	TGTGCCAGCAGCTTGACCGGGACAGGGTGGTTAGTGACCCAGTACTTC	CASSLTGTGWLVTQYF
TRBJ1-2	TRBV7-9	TRBD1	17	NA	TGTGCCAGCAGCTCTCAAACCCTCATTGGACAGGAGTATGGCTACACCTTC	CASSSQTLIGQEYGYTF
TRBJ1-5	TRBV5-1	TRBD1	15	NA	TGCGCCAGCAGCCCTACAGGGGCGGTCAATCAGCCCCAGCATTTT	CASSPTGAVNQPQHF
TRBJ2-3	TRBV7-8	TRBD2	17	NA	TGTGCCAGCAGCTTAGGGGGGGGTCTAGCAGGCACAGATACGCAGTATTTT	CASSLGGGLAGTDTQYF
TRBJ1-3	TRBV14	NA	15	NA	TGTGCCAGCAGCCCTGGGAGGGGTGCCGGAAACACCATATATTTT	CASSPGRGAGNTIYF
TRBJ2-3	TRBV5-1	TRBD2	16	NA	TGCGCCAGCACCACCCTAGCGGGGGGAGAGGCAGATACGCAGTATTTT	CASTTLAGGEADTQYF
TRBJ2-3	TRBV25-1	NA	10	NA	TGTGCCAGCAGTGCCGAGGCTCAGTATTTT	CASSAEAQYF
TRBJ2-1	TRBV11-2	NA	13	NA	TGTGCCAGCAGCTTAGTCCAGGGAAATGAGCAGTTCTTC	CASSLVQGNEQFF
TRBJ2-3	TRBV12-3/TRBV12-4	NA	12	NA	TGTGCCAGCTCCCAGAGCGGGGATACGCAGTATTTT	CASSQSGDTQYF
TRBJ2-2	TRBV6-6	NA	14	NA	TGTGCCAGCAACTGGGAGGCACTGACCGGGGAGCTGTTTTTT	CASNWEALTGELFF
TRBJ1-6	TRBV19	TRBD1	12	NA	TGTGCCAGTAGACAGGGGGATTCACCCCTCCACTTT	CASRQGDSPLHF
TRBJ2-2	TRBV6-4	NA	13	NA	TGTGCCAGCGGGGGGGCCAACACCGGGGAGCTGTTTTTT	CASGGANTGELFF
TRBJ1-5	TRBV6-2/TRBV6-3	NA	14	NA	TGTGCCAGCAGTTACGGAGCGGGGAGTCAGCCCCAGCATTTT	CASSYGAGSQPQHF
TRBJ2-2	TRBV6-6	TRBD1	15	NA	TGTGCCAGCAGCCCCCGGGACAGTCCCACCGGGGAGCTGTTTTTT	CASSPRDSPTGELFF